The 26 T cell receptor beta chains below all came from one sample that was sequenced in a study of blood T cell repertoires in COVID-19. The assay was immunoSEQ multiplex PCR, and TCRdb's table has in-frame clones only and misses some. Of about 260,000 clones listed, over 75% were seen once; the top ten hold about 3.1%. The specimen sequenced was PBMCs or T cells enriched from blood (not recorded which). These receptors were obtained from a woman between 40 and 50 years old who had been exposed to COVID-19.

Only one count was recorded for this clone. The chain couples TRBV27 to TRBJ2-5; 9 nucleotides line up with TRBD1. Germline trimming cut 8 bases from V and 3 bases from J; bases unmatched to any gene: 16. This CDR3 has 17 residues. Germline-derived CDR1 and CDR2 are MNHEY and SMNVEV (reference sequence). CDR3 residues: CASGPGQGKDRKETQYF. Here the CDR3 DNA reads TGTGCCAGCGGGCCGGGACAGGGAAAGGATCGGAAAGAGACCCAGTACTTC.

Written as DNA, the CDR3 is TGTGCCAGCAGCCCCTCGGGGGGTGGATCCTACGAGCAGTACTTC. It yields the protein CASSPSGGGSYEQYF. The V call is TRBV11-2, the J call TRBJ2-7; 7 bases align to TRBD2. The CDR3 has 15 amino acids. V dropped 5 bases and J dropped 1; count of bases not matched to a gene: 8. Germline V gene data show CDR1 as SGHAT and CDR2 as FQNNGV. Combining the CDR3 with reference TRBV11-2 and TRBJ2-7 gives the whole variable domain EAGVAQSPRYKIIEKRQSVAFWCNPISGHATLYWYQQILGQGPKLLIQFQNNGVVDDSQLPKDRFSAERLKGVDSTLKIQPAKLEDSAVYLCASSPSGGGSYEQYFGPGTRLTVT.

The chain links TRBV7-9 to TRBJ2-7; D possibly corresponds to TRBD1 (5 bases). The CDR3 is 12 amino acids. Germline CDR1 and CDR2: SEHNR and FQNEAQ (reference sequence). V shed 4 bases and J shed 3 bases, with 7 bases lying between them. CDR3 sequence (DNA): TGTGCCAGCAGCTCCACAGGCTACGAGCAGTACTTC. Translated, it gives CASSSTGYEQYF.

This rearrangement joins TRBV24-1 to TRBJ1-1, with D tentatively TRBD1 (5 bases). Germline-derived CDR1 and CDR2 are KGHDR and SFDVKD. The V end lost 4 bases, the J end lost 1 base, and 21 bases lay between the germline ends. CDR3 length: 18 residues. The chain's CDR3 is CATSELTLQGRRNTEAFF. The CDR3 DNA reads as TGTGCCACCAGTGAATTAACCCTCCAGGGCCGGAGGAACACTGAAGCTTTCTTT.

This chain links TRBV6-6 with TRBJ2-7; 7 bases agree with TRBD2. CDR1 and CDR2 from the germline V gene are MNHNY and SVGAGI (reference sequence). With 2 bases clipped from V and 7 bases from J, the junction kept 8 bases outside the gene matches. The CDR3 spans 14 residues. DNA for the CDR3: TGTGCCAGCAGTTACATTGCGGGAGTGGGGGAGCAGTACGTC. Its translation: CASSYIAGVGEQYV.

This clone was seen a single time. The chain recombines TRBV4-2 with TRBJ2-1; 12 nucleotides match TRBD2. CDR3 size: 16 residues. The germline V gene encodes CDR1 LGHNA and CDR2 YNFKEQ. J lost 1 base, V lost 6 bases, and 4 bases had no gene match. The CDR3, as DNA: TGTGCCAGCAGTCGACTAGCGGGGGCTTCCTACAATGAGCAGTTCTTC. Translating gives CASSRLAGASYNEQFF.

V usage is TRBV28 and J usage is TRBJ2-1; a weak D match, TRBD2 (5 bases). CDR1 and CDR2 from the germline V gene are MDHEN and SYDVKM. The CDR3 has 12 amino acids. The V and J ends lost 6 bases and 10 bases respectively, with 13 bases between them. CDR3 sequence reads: CASSLVGVEQFF. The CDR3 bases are TGTGCCAGCAGCCTAGTGGGAGTCGAGCAGTTCTTC. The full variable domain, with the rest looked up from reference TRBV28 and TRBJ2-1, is DVKVTQSSRYLVKRTGEKVFLECVQDMDHENMFWYRQDPGLGLRLIYFSYDVKMKEKGDIPEGYSVSREKKERFSLILESASTNQTSMYLCASSLVGVEQFFGPGTRLTVL.

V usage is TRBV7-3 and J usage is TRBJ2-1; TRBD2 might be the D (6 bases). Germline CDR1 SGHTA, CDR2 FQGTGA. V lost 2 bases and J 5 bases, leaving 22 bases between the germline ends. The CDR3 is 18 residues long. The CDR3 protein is CASSLGAGMKFDNNEQFF. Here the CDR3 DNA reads TGTGCCAGCAGCTTAGGTGCGGGGATGAAGTTCGATAACAATGAGCAGTTCTTC.

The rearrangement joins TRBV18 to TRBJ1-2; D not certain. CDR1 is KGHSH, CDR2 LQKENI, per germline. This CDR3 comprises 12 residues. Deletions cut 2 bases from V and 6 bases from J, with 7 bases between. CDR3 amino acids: CASSPVENGYTF. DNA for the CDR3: TGTGCCAGCTCACCAGTAGAAAATGGCTACACCTTC.

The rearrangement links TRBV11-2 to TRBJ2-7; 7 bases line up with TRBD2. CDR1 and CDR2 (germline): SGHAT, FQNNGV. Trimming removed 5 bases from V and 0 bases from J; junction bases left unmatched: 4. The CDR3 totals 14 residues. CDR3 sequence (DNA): TGTGCCAGCAGCCGAAGGGACTACTCCTACGAGCAGTACGTC. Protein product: CASSRRDYSYEQYV.

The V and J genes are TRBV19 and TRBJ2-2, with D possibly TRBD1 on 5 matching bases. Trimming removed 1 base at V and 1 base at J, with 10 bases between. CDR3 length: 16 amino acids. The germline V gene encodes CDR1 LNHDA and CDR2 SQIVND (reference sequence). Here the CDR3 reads CASSIGLGLNTGELFF. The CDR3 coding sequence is TGTGCCAGTAGTATAGGTTTGGGGCTGAACACCGGGGAGCTGTTTTTT.

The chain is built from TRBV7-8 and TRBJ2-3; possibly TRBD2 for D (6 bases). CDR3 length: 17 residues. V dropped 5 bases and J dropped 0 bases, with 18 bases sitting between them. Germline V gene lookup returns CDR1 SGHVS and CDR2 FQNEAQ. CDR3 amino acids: CASSPRGAGTSTDTQYF. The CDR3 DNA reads TGTGCCAGCAGCCCCCGTGGGGCGGGGACTAGCACAGATACGCAGTATTTT.

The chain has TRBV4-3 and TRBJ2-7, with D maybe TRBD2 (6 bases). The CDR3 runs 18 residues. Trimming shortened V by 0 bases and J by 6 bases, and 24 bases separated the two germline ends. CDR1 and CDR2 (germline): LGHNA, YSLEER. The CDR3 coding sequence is TGCGCCAGCAGCCAAGATCGGGGTACTCCGGGGGAGCTTTGCGAGCAGTACTTC. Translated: CASSQDRGTPGELCEQYF.

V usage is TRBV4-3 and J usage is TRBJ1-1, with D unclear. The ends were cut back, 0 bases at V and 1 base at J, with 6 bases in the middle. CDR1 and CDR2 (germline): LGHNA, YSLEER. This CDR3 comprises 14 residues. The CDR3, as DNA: TGCGCCAGCAGCCAAGATCAAGCGAACACTGAAGCTTTCTTT. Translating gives CASSQDQANTEAFF.

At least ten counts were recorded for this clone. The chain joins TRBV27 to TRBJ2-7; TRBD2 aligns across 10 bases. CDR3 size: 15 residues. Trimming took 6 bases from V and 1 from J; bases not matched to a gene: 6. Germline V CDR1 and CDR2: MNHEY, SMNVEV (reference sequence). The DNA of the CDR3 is TGTGCCAGCAGCCCACGAGCGGGGGGGTCCTACGAGCAGTACTTC. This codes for CASSPRAGGSYEQYF.

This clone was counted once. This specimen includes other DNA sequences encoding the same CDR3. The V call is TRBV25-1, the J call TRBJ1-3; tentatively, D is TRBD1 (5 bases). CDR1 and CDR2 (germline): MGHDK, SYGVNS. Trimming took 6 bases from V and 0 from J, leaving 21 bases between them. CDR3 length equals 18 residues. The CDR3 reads CASSDESPDRFSGNTIYF. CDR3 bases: TGTGCCAGCAGCGACGAGTCGCCTGACAGATTCTCTGGAAACACCATATATTTT.

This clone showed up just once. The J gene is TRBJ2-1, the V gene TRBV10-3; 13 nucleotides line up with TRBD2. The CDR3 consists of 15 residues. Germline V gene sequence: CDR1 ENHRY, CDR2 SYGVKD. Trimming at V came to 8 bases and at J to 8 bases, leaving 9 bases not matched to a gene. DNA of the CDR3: TGTGCCATCCGACTAGCGGGGGGTAGTGGCTATGAGCAGTTCTTC. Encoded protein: CAIRLAGGSGYEQFF.

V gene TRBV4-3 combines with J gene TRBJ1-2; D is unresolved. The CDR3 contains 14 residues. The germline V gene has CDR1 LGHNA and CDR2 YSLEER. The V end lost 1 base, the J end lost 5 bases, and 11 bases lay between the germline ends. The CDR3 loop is CASSQGSAGYGYTF. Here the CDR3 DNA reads TGCGCCAGCAGCCAAGGGTCGGCGGGGTATGGCTACACCTTC.

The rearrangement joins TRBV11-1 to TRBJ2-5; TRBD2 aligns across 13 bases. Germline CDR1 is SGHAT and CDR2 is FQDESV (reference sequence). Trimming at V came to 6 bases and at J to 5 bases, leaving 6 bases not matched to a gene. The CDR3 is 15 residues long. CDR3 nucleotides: TGTGCCAGCAGTCGGACTAGCGGGAGTGCGGAGACCCAGTACTTC. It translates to CASSRTSGSAETQYF.

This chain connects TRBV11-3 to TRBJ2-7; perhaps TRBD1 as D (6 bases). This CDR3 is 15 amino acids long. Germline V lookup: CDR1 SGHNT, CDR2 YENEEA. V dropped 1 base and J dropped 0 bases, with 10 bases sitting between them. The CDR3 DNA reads TGTGCCAGCAGCTTAGGACAGGACGTCTCCTACGAGCAGTACTTC. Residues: CASSLGQDVSYEQYF.

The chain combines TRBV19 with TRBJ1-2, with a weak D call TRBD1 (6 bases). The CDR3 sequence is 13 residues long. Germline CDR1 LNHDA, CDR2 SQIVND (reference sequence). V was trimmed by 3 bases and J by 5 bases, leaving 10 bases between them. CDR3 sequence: CASSITGSYGYTF. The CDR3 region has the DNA TGTGCCAGTAGTATTACAGGGTCTTATGGCTACACCTTC.

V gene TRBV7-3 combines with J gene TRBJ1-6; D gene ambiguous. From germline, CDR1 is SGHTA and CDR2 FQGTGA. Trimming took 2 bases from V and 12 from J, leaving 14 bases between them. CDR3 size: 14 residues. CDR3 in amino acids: CASSLEAFSIPLHF. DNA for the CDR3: TGTGCCAGCAGCTTAGAGGCTTTCTCAATACCCCTCCACTTT.

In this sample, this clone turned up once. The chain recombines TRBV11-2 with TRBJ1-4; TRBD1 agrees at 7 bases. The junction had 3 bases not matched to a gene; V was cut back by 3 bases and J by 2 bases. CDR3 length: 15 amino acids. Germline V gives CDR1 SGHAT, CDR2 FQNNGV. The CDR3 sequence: CASSFQGGTNEKLFF. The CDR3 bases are TGTGCCAGCAGCTTCCAGGGGGGCACTAATGAAAAACTGTTTTTT.

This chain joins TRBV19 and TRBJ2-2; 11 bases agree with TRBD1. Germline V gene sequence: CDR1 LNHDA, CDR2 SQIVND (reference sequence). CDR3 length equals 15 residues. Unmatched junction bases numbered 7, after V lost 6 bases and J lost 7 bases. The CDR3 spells CASRLGTGGIGELFF. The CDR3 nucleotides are TGTGCCAGTAGACTCGGGACAGGGGGGATCGGGGAGCTGTTTTTT. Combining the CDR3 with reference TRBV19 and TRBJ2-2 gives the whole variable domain DGGITQSPKYLFRKEGQNVTLSCEQNLNHDAMYWYRQDPGQGLRLIYYSQIVNDFQKGDIAEGYSVSREKKESFPLTVTSAQKNPTAFYLCASRLGTGGIGELFFGEGSRLTVL.

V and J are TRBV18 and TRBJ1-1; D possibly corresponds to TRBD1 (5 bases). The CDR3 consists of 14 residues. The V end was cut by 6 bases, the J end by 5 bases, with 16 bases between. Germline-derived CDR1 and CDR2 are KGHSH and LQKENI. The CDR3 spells CASSDRAFPTEAFF. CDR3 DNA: TGTGCCAGCTCTGACAGAGCGTTTCCAACTGAAGCTTTCTTT.

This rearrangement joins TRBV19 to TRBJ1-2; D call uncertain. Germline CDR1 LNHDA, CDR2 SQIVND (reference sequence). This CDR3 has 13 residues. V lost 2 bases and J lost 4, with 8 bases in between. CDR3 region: CASSIRAVYGYTF. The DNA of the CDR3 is TGTGCCAGTAGTATAAGAGCCGTCTATGGCTACACCTTC.